One and the same sample provided the 10 T cell receptor beta chains below, sequenced in a study of shared clonotypes between healthy human individuals. Only in-frame clones appear in the TCRdb table, and some are missing; sequencing was by immunoSEQ multiplex PCR. The sample records a few million clones, just over 90% being singletons. Sequenced material: naive CD4+ T cells sorted from blood. The sample's subset: CD45RA+ positively selected. All receptors derive from a man aged 18 to 29 in good health.

The rearrangement joins TRBV11-3 to TRBJ2-1; a possible D gene is TRBD1 (6 bases). The CDR3 has 15 amino acids. In germline, CDR1 is SGHNT, CDR2 YENEEA. Trimming took off 5 bases at V and 2 bases at J, with 13 bases between the two ends. This CDR3 reads CASSIGQGPYNEQFF. In DNA form, the CDR3 reads TGTGCCAGCAGCATTGGGCAGGGGCCCTACAATGAGCAGTTCTTC.

The J gene is TRBJ1-2, the V gene TRBV6-5; D not certain. The germline V and J ends were trimmed by 10 bases and 4 bases, with 16 bases remaining between them. The CDR3 is 13 residues long. Germline CDR1 and CDR2: MNHEY and SVGAGI. CDR3 protein: CAIIRGTVYGYTF. The CDR3 DNA reads as TGTGCCATCATTCGCGGCACAGTCTATGGCTACACCTTC.

The chain uses TRBV9 and TRBJ1-6; D unresolved. Per germline, CDR1 SGDLS and CDR2 YYNGEE. The CDR3 extends over 15 amino acids. Trimming removed 0 bases at V and 10 bases at J, with 14 bases between. CDR3 coding DNA: TGTGCCAGCAGCGTAGCTGAGTCCTACGGGTCACCCCTCCACTTT. This codes for CASSVAESYGSPLHF. The full variable domain, with the rest looked up from reference TRBV9 and TRBJ1-6, is DSGVTQTPKHLITATGQRVTLRCSPRSGDLSVYWYQQSLDQGLQFLIQYYNGEERAKGNILERFSAQQFPDLHSELNLSSLELGDSALYFCASSVAESYGSPLHFGNGTRLTVT.

This clone has only a few counts. The J gene is TRBJ1-3, the V gene TRBV5-1; D is unresolved. This CDR3 has 14 amino acids. V was clipped by 3 bases and J by 4 bases, with 11 bases between them. The V gene's germline CDR1 is SGHRS and CDR2 YFSETQ. Written as DNA, the CDR3 is TGCGCCAGCAGCTCCCGGACTTCGGGAAACACCATATATTTT. Translation: CASSSRTSGNTIYF.

The chain links TRBV5-1 to TRBJ2-2; 7 bases match TRBD2. CDR1 is SGHRS, CDR2 YFSETQ, per germline. The CDR3 runs to 16 residues. Trimming took 0 bases from V and 0 from J; bases not matched to a gene: 2. CDR3 coding DNA: TGCGCCAGCAGCTTGGATCGGGGGGCGAACACCGGGGAGCTGTTTTTT. Its protein product is CASSLDRGANTGELFF.

The rearrangement joins TRBV29-1 to TRBJ1-4; maybe TRBD1 (6 bases). This CDR3 contains 12 residues. With 5 bases removed from V and 5 bases from J, the gap between germline ends came to 9 bases. Germline V lookup: CDR1 SQVTM, CDR2 ANQGSEA. The CDR3 loop is CSVFTGNEKLFF. The DNA for the CDR3 is TGCAGCGTTTTCACAGGGAATGAAAAACTGTTTTTT.

The chain is built from TRBV5-1 and TRBJ2-2, with TRBD2 identical over 14 bases. Per germline, CDR1 SGHRS and CDR2 YFSETQ. Losses at the gene ends were 4 bases for V and 5 bases for J; bases not matched to a gene: 4. This CDR3 is built from 16 residues. The CDR3 bases are TGCGCCAGCAGCCGGGGACTAGCGGGAGTTACCGGGGAGCTGTTTTTT. This encodes CASSRGLAGVTGELFF. Full variable domain (remainder filled in from reference TRBV5-1 and TRBJ2-2): KAGVTQTPRYLIKTRGQQVTLSCSPISGHRSVSWYQQTPGQGLQFLFEYFSETQRNKGNFPGRFSGRQFSNSRSEMNVSTLELGDSALYLCASSRGLAGVTGELFFGEGSRLTVL.

This chain links TRBV5-1 with TRBJ2-1; maybe TRBD1 (5 bases). Germline values: CDR1 SGHRS, CDR2 YFSETQ. Trimming removed 4 bases at V and 6 bases at J, with 11 bases between. The CDR3 is made up of 13 amino acids. The CDR3 DNA sequence: TGCGCCAGCAGCATGGGGCCAACCAATGAGCAGTTCTTC. This translates into CASSMGPTNEQFF.

The V call is TRBV7-2, the J call TRBJ1-1, with 7 bases fitting TRBD1. V was pared by 5 bases and J by 4 bases, with 7 bases of the junction left unmatched. This CDR3 is built from 14 residues. Looked up from germline, CDR1 is SGHTA and CDR2 is FQGNSA. The CDR3 nucleotides read TGTGCCAGCAGCCCGCAGGGGGGACGCACTGAAGCTTTCTTT. This translates into CASSPQGGRTEAFF.

On this clone: This sample includes further DNA sequences coding for the same CDR3. This chain uses TRBV6-5 with TRBJ2-7, with 12 bases aligning to TRBD2. This CDR3 contains 16 residues. J gave up 2 bases and V 0 bases, and 2 bases lay outside the gene matches. Germline lookup yields CDR1 MNHEY and CDR2 SVGAGI. CDR3 loop: CASSYSRLAGAYEQYF. CDR3 nucleotides: TGTGCCAGCAGTTACTCCCGACTAGCGGGGGCCTACGAGCAGTACTTC.